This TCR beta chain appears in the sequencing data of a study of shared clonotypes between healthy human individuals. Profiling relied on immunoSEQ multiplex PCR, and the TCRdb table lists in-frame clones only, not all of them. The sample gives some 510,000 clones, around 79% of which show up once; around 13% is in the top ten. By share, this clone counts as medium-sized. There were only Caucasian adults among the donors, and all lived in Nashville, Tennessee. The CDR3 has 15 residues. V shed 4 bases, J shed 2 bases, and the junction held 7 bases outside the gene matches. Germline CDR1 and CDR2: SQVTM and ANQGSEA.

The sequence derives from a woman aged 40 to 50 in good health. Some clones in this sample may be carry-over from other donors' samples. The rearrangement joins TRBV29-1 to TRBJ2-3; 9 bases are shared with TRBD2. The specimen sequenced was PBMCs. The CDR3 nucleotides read TGCAGCGTTGGTTTAGCGGGAGAGATCACAGATACGCAGTATTTT. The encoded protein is CSVGLAGEITDTQYF.